This TCR beta chain was found in a study of T cell responses to AZD1222 COVID-19 vaccine. About the research overall: Analysis merged second doses at about 4 or about 12 weeks. Overall study findings and caveats: Repertoire sampling happened only post peak T cell response.

Some clones are missing from TCRdb's copy, which holds only in-frame ones; the method was immunoSEQ multiplex PCR. The top ten hold about 5% of the sample, which has more than 100,000 clones, around 91% seen once. Per germline, CDR1 LGHDT and CDR2 YNNKEL (reference sequence). The CDR3 sequence is 15 residues long. Trimming took 3 bases from V and 8 from J, leaving 17 bases between them. Turning to this clone: Its matching antigen is unknown.

The sample was peripheral blood, taken on day 0 of AZD1222 vaccination. The TCR was taken from an adult in good health. The chain is built from TRBV3-1 (or the pseudogene TRBV3-2) and TRBJ2-1; D might be TRBD1 or TRBD2, each matching 5 bases. The CDR3 loop reads CASSHQRGPADEQFF. CDR3 coding DNA: TGTGCCAGCAGCCATCAAAGGGGACCAGCCGATGAGCAGTTCTTC.